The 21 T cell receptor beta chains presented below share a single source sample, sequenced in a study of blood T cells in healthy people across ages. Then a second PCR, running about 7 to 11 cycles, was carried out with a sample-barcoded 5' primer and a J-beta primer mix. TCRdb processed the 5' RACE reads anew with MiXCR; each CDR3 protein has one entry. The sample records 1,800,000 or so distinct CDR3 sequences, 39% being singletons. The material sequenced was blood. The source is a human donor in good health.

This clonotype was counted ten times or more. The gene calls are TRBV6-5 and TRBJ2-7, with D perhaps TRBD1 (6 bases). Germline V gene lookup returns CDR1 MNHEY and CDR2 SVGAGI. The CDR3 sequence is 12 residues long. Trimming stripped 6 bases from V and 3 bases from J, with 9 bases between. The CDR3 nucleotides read TGTGCCAGCAGACAGGGTATCTACGAGCAGTACTTC. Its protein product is CASRQGIYEQYF.

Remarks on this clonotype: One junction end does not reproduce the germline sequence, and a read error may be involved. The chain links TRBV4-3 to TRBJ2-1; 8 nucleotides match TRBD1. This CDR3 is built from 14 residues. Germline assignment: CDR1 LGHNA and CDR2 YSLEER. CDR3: CASRRTGSSNEQFF. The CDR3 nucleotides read TGCGCCAGCAGACGGACAGGGTCCTCCAATGAGCAGTTCTTC.

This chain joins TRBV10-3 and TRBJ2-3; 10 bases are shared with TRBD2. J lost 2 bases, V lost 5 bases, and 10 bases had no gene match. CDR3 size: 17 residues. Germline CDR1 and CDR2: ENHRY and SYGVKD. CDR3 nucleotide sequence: TGTGCCATCAGTCCAAACGTCGGGACTAGCGCCACAGATACGCAGTATTTT. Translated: CAISPNVGTSATDTQYF.

The CDR3, as DNA: TGTGCCAGCAGCTTAGAGTCCTTACAGGATGCACCCTGCGAGCAGTACTTC. Translating it yields CASSLESLQDAPCEQYF. This chain uses TRBV7-2 with TRBJ2-7, with a possible D match to TRBD1 (5 bases). Per the germline V gene, CDR1 is SGHTA and CDR2 is FQGNSA. V was pared by 1 base and J by 6 bases, with 22 bases between. This CDR3 comprises 17 residues.

The CDR3 loop is CASDLIAGGITDTQYF. CDR3 nucleotides: TGTGCCAGCGACTTGATAGCGGGGGGTATAACAGATACGCAGTATTTT. The chain links TRBV6-1 to TRBJ2-3; 10 nucleotides align to TRBD2. This CDR3 has 16 residues. Germline V lookup: CDR1 MNHNS, CDR2 SASEGT. V lost 8 bases to trimming and J lost 3 bases; unmatched junction nucleotides: 11.

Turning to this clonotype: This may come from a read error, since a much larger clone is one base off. CDR3 protein: CASGLARTAQETQYF. As DNA, the CDR3 is TGTGCCAGCGGCTTAGCCAGGACAGCACAAGAGACCCAGTACTTC. The chain has TRBV7-2 and TRBJ2-5; tentatively, D is TRBD1 (6 bases). Germline V CDR1 and CDR2: SGHTA, FQGNSA. The CDR3 totals 15 residues.

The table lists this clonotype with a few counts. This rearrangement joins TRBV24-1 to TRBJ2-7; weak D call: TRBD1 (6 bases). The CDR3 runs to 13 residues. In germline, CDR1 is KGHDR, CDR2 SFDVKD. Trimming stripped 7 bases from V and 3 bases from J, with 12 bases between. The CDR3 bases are TGTGCCACCAGCCACAGGGAAGGCTACGAGCAGTACTTC. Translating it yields CATSHREGYEQYF.

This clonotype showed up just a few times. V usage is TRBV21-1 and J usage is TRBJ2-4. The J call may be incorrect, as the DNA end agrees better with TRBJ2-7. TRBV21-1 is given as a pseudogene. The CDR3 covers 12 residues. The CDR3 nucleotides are TGTGCCAGCAGCAAAGTATACTACGAGCAGTACTTC. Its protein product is CASSKVYYEQYF.

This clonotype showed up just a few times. The DNA for the CDR3 is TGTGCCAGCAGTGACTGGGACAGTGGATCCTACGAGCAGTACTTC. It specifies CASSDWDSGSYEQYF. The J gene is TRBJ2-7, the V gene TRBV12-3 or TRBV12-4, with 7 bases lining up with TRBD1. The CDR3 covers 15 residues. Trimming took 5 bases from V and 1 from J; bases not matched to a gene: 8.

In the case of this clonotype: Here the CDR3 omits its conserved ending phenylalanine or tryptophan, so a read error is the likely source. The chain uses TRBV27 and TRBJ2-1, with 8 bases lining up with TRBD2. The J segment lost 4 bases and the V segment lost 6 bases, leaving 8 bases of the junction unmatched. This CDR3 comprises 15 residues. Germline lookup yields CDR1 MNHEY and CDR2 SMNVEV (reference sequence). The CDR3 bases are TGTGCCAGCAGAAAAAGCGGGGGCCCATACAATGAGCAGTTCGTC. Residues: CASRKSGGPYNEQFV.

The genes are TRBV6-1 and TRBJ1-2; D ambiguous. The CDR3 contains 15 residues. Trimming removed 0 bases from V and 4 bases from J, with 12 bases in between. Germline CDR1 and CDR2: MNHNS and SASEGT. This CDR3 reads CASSEARLMIYGYTF. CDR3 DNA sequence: TGTGCCAGCAGTGAAGCAAGGCTCATGATCTATGGCTACACCTTC.

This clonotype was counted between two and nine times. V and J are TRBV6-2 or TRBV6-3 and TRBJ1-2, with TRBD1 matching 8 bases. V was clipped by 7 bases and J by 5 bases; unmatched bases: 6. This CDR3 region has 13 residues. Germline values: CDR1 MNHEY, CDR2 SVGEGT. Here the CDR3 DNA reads TGTGCCAGCACCGCAGGGGGCCCGTATGGCTACACCTTC. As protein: CASTAGGPYGYTF.

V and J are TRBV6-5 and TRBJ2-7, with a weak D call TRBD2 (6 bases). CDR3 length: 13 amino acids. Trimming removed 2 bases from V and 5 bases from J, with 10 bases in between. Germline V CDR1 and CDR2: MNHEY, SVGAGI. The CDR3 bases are TGTGCCAGCAGTTACCAGGAGGGCCACGAGCAGTACTTC. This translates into CASSYQEGHEQYF.

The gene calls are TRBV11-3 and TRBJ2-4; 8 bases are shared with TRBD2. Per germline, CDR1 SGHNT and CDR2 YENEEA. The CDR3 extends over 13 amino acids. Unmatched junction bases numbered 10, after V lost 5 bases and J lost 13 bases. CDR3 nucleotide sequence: TGTGCCAGCAGCCCCGGGAGGGTAGGGGAGCAGTACTTC. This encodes CASSPGRVGEQYF.

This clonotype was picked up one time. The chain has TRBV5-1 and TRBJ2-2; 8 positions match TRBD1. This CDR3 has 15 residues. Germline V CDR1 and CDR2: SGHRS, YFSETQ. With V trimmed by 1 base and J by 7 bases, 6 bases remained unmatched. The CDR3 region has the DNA TGCGCCAGCAGCTTGCAGGGGGCAAAAGGCGGGGAGCTGTTTTTT. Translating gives CASSLQGAKGGELFF.

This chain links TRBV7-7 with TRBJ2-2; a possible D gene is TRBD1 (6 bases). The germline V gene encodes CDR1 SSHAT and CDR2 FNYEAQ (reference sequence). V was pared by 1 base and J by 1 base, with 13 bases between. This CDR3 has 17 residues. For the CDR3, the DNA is TGTGCCAGCAGCTTAGAGGCTAGCAGGGGGAACACCGGGGAGCTGTTTTTT. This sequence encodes CASSLEASRGNTGELFF. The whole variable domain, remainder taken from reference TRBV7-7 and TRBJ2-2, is GAGVSQSPRYKVTKRGQDVTLRCDPISSHATLYWYQQALGQGPEFLTYFNYEAQPDKSGLPSDRFSAERPEGSISTLTIQRTEQRDSAMYRCASSLEASRGNTGELFFGEGSRLTVL.

CDR3 coding DNA: TGCGCCAGCAGCTTGGGGTTTACAGGCCTCAATGAAAAACTGTTTTTT. Its translation is CASSLGFTGLNEKLFF. The chain recombines TRBV5-1 with TRBJ1-4; D possibly corresponds to TRBD1 (5 bases). There are 16 residues in the CDR3. Trimming removed 0 bases from V and 5 bases from J, with 14 bases in between. Per germline, CDR1 SGHRS and CDR2 YFSETQ. Filled out from reference TRBV5-1 and TRBJ1-4, the complete variable domain reads KAGVTQTPRYLIKTRGQQVTLSCSPISGHRSVSWYQQTPGQGLQFLFEYFSETQRNKGNFPGRFSGRQFSNSRSEMNVSTLELGDSALYLCASSLGFTGLNEKLFFGSGTQLSVL.

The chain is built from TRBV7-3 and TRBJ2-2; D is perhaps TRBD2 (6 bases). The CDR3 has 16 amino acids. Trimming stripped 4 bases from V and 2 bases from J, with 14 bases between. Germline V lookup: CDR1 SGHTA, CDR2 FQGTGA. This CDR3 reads CASSYNAGTNTGELFF. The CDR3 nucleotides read TGTGCCAGCAGCTACAACGCGGGGACCAACACCGGGGAGCTGTTTTTT.

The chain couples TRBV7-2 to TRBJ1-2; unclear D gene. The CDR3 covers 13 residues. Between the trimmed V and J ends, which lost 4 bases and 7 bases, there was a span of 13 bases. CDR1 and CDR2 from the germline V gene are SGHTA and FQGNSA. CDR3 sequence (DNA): TGTGCCAGCAGCTCCAGCTCGGGTAGTGGCTACACCTTC. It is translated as CASSSSSGSGYTF. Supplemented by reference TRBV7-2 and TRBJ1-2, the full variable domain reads GAGVSQSPSNKVTEKGKDVELRCDPISGHTALYWYRQSLGQGLEFLIYFQGNSAPDKSGLPSDRFSAERTGGSVSTLTIQRTQQEDSAVYLCASSSSSGSGYTFGSGTRLTVV.

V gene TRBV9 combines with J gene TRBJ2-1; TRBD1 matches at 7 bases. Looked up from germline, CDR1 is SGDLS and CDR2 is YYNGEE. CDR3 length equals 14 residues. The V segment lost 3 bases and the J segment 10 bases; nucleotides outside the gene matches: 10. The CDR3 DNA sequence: TGTGCCAGCAGCGCCACAGGGGACCCGAGGGAGCAGTTCTTC. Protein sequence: CASSATGDPREQFF.

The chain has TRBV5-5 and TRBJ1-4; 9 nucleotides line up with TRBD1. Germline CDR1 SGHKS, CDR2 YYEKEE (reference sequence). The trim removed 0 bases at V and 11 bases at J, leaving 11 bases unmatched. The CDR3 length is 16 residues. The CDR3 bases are TGTGCCAGCAGCTTGGAGGGGACAGGGATAAGTGAGAAACTGTTTTTT. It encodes CASSLEGTGISEKLFF.